The T cell receptor (beta chain) under discussion was sequenced for a study of Graves' ophthalmopathy and Graves' hyperthyroidism. RNA served as the template for amplifying TCR beta CDR3 regions. HTBI primers primed a first-round RT-PCR, and a second-round multiplex PCR followed. Each CDR3 protein gets one entry after TCRdb re-called the multiplex PCR reads with MiXCR. The sample carries about 550,000 distinct CDR3 sequences, less than 40% recorded once. This CDR3 has 13 residues. The V and J ends lost 5 bases and 6 bases respectively, with 14 bases between them. CDR1 is SEHNR and CDR2 is FQNEAQ in the germline V gene (reference sequence).

The V call is TRBV7-9, the J call TRBJ2-7; D may be TRBD2 (6 bases). This clonotype was obtained from an adult man with Graves' hyperthyroidism. Sequencing input: peripheral blood or thyroid tissue (not recorded which). CDR3 region: CASSTGERGEQYF. The CDR3 DNA follows: TGTGCCAGCAGCACGGGGGAAAGGGGCGAGCAGTACTTC.